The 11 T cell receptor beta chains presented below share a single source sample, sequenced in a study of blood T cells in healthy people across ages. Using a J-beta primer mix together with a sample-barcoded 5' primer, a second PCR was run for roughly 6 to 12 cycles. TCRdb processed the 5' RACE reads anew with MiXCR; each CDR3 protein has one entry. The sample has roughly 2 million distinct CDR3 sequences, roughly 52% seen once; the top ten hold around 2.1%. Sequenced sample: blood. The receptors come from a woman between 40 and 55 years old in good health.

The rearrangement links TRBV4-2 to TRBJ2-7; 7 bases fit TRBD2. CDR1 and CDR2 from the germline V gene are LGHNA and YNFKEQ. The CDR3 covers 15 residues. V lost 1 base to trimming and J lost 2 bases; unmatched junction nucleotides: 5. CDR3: CASSQVRGGAYEQYF. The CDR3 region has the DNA TGTGCCAGCAGCCAAGTTCGTGGGGGGGCCTACGAGCAGTACTTC.

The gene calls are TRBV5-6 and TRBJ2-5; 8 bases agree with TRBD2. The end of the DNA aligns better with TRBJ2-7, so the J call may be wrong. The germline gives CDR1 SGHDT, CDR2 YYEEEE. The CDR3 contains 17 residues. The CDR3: CASLPAGQTSELDEQYF. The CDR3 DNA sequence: TGTGCCAGCCTCCCCGCAGGCCAGACTAGCGAGTTGGACGAGCAGTACTTC.

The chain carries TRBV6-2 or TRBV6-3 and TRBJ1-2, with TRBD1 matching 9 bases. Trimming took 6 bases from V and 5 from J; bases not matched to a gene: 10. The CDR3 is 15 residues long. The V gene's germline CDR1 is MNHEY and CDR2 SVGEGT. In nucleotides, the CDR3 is TGTGCCAGCAGCAATTCAAAGACAGGGGGGTATGGCTACACCTTC. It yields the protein CASSNSKTGGYGYTF.

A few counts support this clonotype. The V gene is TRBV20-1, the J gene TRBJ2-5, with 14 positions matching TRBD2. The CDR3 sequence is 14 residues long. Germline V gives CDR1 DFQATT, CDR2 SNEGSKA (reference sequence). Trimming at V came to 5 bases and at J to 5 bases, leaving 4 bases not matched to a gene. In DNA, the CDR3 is TGCAGTGCTTCGACTAGCGGGGGGGCGGAGACCCAGTACTTC. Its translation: CSASTSGGAETQYF.

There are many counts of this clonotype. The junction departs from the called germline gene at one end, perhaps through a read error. CDR3 sequence: CASSLGAGETQYF. CDR3 nucleotides: TGTGCCAGCAGCTTAGGCGCGGGAGAGACCCAGTACTTC. The genes are TRBV5-1 and TRBJ2-5, with D tentatively TRBD2 (5 bases). This CDR3 has 13 residues. The germline gives CDR1 SGHRS, CDR2 YFSETQ. Full variable domain (outside the CDR3, taken from reference TRBV5-1 and TRBJ2-5): KAGVTQTPRYLIKTRGQQVTLSCSPISGHRSVSWYQQTPGQGLQFLFEYFSETQRNKGNFPGRFSGRQFSNSRSEMNVSTLELGDSALYLCASSLGAGETQYFGPGTRLLVL.

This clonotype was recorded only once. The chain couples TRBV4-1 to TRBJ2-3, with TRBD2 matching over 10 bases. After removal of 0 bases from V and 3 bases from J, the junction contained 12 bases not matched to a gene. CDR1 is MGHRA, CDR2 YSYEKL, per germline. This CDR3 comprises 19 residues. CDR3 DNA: TGCGCCAGCAGCCAAGAAAGTTCAAGCGGGGGGGCCAGGACAGATACGCAGTATTTT. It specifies CASSQESSSGGARTDTQYF.

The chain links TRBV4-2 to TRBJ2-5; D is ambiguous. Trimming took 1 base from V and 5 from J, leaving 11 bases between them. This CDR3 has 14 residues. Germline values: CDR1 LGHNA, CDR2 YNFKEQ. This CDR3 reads CASSQASSGETQYF. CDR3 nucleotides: TGTGCCAGCAGCCAAGCTTCTAGTGGGGAGACCCAGTACTTC.

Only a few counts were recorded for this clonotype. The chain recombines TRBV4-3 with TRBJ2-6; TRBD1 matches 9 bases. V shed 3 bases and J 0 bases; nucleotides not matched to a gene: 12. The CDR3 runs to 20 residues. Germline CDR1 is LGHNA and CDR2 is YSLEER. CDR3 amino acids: CASSQDLPGQGGSGANVLTF. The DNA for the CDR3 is TGCGCCAGCAGCCAGGACTTACCGGGACAGGGAGGCTCTGGGGCCAACGTCCTGACTTTC.

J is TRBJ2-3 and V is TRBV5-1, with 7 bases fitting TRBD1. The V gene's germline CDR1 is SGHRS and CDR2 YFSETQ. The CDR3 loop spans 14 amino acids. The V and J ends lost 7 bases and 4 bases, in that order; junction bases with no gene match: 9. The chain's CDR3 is CASRPQTGADTQYF. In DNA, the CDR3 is TGCGCCAGCCGCCCCCAAACAGGGGCAGATACGCAGTATTTT. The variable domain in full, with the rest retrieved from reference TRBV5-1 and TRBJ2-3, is KAGVTQTPRYLIKTRGQQVTLSCSPISGHRSVSWYQQTPGQGLQFLFEYFSETQRNKGNFPGRFSGRQFSNSRSEMNVSTLELGDSALYLCASRPQTGADTQYFGPGTRLTVL.

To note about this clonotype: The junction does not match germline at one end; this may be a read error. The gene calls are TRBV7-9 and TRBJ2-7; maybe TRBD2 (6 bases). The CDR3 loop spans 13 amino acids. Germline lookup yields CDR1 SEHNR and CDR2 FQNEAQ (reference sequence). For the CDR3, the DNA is TGTGCCAGCACTCGGGAGAGCTCCTACGAGCGGTACTTC. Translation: CASTRESSYERYF.

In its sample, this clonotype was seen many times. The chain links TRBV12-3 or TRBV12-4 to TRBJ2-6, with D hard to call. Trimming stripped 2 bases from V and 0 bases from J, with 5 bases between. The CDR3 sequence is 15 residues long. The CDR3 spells CASSLSVSGANVLTF. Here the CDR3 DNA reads TGTGCCAGCAGTTTATCCGTCTCTGGGGCCAACGTCCTGACTTTC.